Shown below are 29 T cell receptor beta chains from a single sample sequenced in a study of blood T cell repertoires in COVID-19. The assay was immunoSEQ multiplex PCR, and TCRdb's table has in-frame clones only and misses some. In the table there are about 300,000 clones, around 84% of which are singletons. Sequencing was performed on peripheral blood. These receptors came from a man in his 70s with acute or convalescent COVID-19.

The rearrangement links TRBV19 to TRBJ1-4; 7 nucleotides line up with TRBD1. Germline loops: CDR1 LNHDA, CDR2 SQIVND (reference sequence). J gave up 8 bases and V 4 bases, and 4 bases lay outside the gene matches. This CDR3 has 13 residues. Written as DNA, the CDR3 is TGTGCCAGTAGTAACCGACAGGGCGAAAAACTGTTTTTT. Translated, it gives CASSNRQGEKLFF.

V and J are TRBV9 and TRBJ1-2; TRBD1 aligns across 8 bases. The J segment lost 8 bases and the V segment lost 6 bases, leaving 9 bases of the junction unmatched. The germline CDR1 and CDR2 sequences are SGDLS and YYNGEE. This CDR3 is built from 13 residues. CDR3 DNA: TGTGCCAGCAACGACGGACAGGGTGACGGCTACACCTTC. Encoded protein: CASNDGQGDGYTF.

The CDR3 here is CAIRRGLENTEAFF. The DNA for the CDR3 is TGTGCCATCCGGAGGGGTCTGGAGAACACTGAAGCTTTCTTT. The rearrangement joins TRBV2 to TRBJ1-1; a weak D match, TRBD1 (5 bases). From germline, CDR1 is SNHLY and CDR2 FYNNEI. Deletions cut 10 bases from V and 1 base from J, with 16 bases between. The CDR3 runs to 14 residues.

This sequence joins TRBV5-4 and TRBJ2-7, with D possibly TRBD1 on 6 matching bases. Trimming removed 1 base at V and 5 bases at J, with 16 bases between. The CDR3 totals 15 residues. From germline, CDR1 is SGHNT and CDR2 YYREEE (reference sequence). In DNA form, the CDR3 reads TGTGCCAGCAGCTTGAGGGACACGGCATTGGACGAGCAGTACTTC. As protein: CASSLRDTALDEQYF.

The chain combines TRBV4-3 with TRBJ1-2; D gene ambiguous. CDR3 length: 15 amino acids. Germline V CDR1 and CDR2: LGHNA, YSLEER. Trimming removed 0 bases at V and 7 bases at J, with 15 bases between. The CDR3 coding sequence is TGCGCCAGCAGCCAAGATTCCGGGAAGGTAACTGGCTACACCTTC. Its translation is CASSQDSGKVTGYTF.

This chain uses TRBV6-5 with TRBJ2-1; 8 bases map to TRBD2. The germline V gene encodes CDR1 MNHEY and CDR2 SVGAGI. The CDR3 spans 14 residues. Germline trimming cut 1 base from V and 10 bases from J; bases unmatched to any gene: 6. CDR3 in amino acids: CASSYWTGGREQFF. CDR3 nucleotide sequence: TGTGCCAGCAGTTACTGGACGGGGGGGCGCGAGCAGTTCTTC.

The CDR3 region is CASSLPGQRSYEQYF. The CDR3 nucleotides are TGTGCCAGCAGCTTACCGGGACAGCGATCCTACGAGCAGTACTTC. The J gene is TRBJ2-7, the V gene TRBV5-4; TRBD1 matches 7 bases. This CDR3 region has 15 residues. In germline, CDR1 is SGHNT, CDR2 YYREEE (reference sequence). The J segment lost 1 base and the V segment lost 2 bases, leaving 6 bases of the junction unmatched.

Here the CDR3 DNA reads TGTGCCAGCAGCTTGAACGAGCTGAACGAGCAGTACTTC. Translating it yields CASSLNELNEQYF. This sequence joins TRBV7-8 and TRBJ2-7; D is unresolved. Trimming took off 3 bases at V and 5 bases at J, with 11 bases between the two ends. The germline V gene has CDR1 SGHVS and CDR2 FQNEAQ. CDR3 length equals 13 residues. Using reference TRBV7-8 and TRBJ2-7 for the parts outside the CDR3, the full variable domain is GAGVSQSPRYKVAKRGQDVALRCDPISGHVSLFWYQQALGQGPEFLTYFQNEAQLDKSGLPSDRFFAERPEGSVSTLKIQRTQQEDSAVYLCASSLNELNEQYFGPGTRLTVT.

This clone occurred a few times. The J gene is TRBJ2-6, the V gene TRBV4-2; maybe TRBD1 (5 bases). CDR1 and CDR2 from the germline V gene are LGHNA and YNFKEQ. CDR3 size: 18 residues. The V end lost 4 bases, the J end lost 1 base, and 17 bases lay between the germline ends. CDR3 loop: CASSRDGRVGSGANVLTF. The CDR3, as DNA: TGTGCCAGCAGCCGAGACGGCAGGGTGGGTTCTGGGGCCAACGTCCTGACTTTC.

The chain has TRBV5-6 and TRBJ1-1; D is undetermined. Trimming pared 0 bases from V and 4 bases from J, leaving 10 bases between. This CDR3 spans 14 amino acids. CDR1 is SGHDT and CDR2 is YYEEEE in the germline V gene. CDR3 in DNA: TGTGCCAGCAGCTTGGGACGGAGAAGCACTGAAGCTTTCTTT. Its protein product is CASSLGRRSTEAFF.

V usage is TRBV27 and J usage is TRBJ2-5; 8 bases fit TRBD2. This CDR3 contains 15 residues. The germline CDR1 and CDR2 sequences are MNHEY and SMNVEV (reference sequence). The V gene end was trimmed by 8 bases and the J gene end by 5 bases; junction bases not matched to a gene: 13. CDR3 DNA sequence: TGTGCCAGCCGTTCCGGGACTAGAGCACGGGAGACCCAGTACTTC. Translated, it gives CASRSGTRARETQYF.

The V gene is TRBV6-5, the J gene TRBJ1-1; a weak D match, TRBD1 (5 bases). This CDR3 has 13 residues. CDR1 and CDR2 (germline): MNHEY, SVGAGI. Trimming took off 2 bases at V and 4 bases at J, with 8 bases between the two ends. In DNA form, the CDR3 reads TGTGCCAGCAGTTACCAGGGCTCCACTGAAGCTTTCTTT. Translation gives CASSYQGSTEAFF.

A few counts support this clone. This chain uses TRBV6-1 with TRBJ2-3; 9 nucleotides line up with TRBD2. Germline CDR1 is MNHNS and CDR2 is SASEGT. CDR3 size: 17 residues. V trimming: 4 bases; J trimming: 0 bases; junction bases outside the gene matches: 8. In DNA, the CDR3 is TGTGCCAGCAGTGCGGGACTAGCCCTAACCAGCACAGATACGCAGTATTTT. Amino acids: CASSAGLALTSTDTQYF.

The chain is built from TRBV5-1 and TRBJ2-3; D may be TRBD2 (6 bases). Looked up from germline, CDR1 is SGHRS and CDR2 is YFSETQ. Trimming pared 3 bases from V and 4 bases from J, leaving 12 bases between. The CDR3 contains 14 residues. CDR3 sequence (DNA): TGCGCCAGCAGCTCGGACCCGGGGGCAGATACGCAGTATTTT. Translating it yields CASSSDPGADTQYF.

The rearrangement joins TRBV7-9 to TRBJ2-3, with TRBD1 matching 8 bases. This CDR3 spans 17 amino acids. Germline CDR1 SEHNR, CDR2 FQNEAQ (reference sequence). The V segment lost 4 bases and the J segment 5 bases; nucleotides outside the gene matches: 14. The CDR3 DNA sequence: TGTGCCAGCAGCTCCCGCCCAGGGGGCGTTCAAGAAGATACGCAGTATTTT. It codes for CASSSRPGGVQEDTQYF.

J is TRBJ1-1 and V is TRBV7-2; the match to TRBD1 covers 7 bases. V lost 1 base, J lost 2 bases, and 4 bases stayed unmatched. Germline V gene sequence: CDR1 SGHTA, CDR2 FQGNSA. CDR3 length equals 15 residues. CDR3 nucleotide sequence: TGTGCCAGCAGCTTAGGGGGACAGAGAAACACTGAAGCTTTCTTT. Protein product: CASSLGGQRNTEAFF.

V usage is TRBV4-2 and J usage is TRBJ2-7; 9 bases align to TRBD2. The CDR3 has 15 amino acids. Germline CDR1 reads LGHNA; CDR2 reads YNFKEQ. V dropped 0 bases and J dropped 0; count of bases not matched to a gene: 0. Written as DNA, the CDR3 is TGTGCCAGCAGCCAAGATAGCGGGAGCTCCTACGAGCAGTACTTC. This encodes CASSQDSGSSYEQYF.

The chain links TRBV7-8 to TRBJ2-6; no clear D gene. V lost 3 bases to trimming and J lost 1 base, with 7 bases between them. The germline CDR1 and CDR2 sequences are SGHVS and FQNEAQ. The CDR3 sequence is 15 residues long. The CDR3 reads CASSFARSGANVLTF. DNA for the CDR3: TGTGCCAGCAGCTTCGCGAGGTCTGGGGCCAACGTCCTGACTTTC.

The chain uses TRBV20-1 and TRBJ2-2; 8 bases match TRBD2. Looked up from germline, CDR1 is DFQATT and CDR2 is SNEGSKA (reference sequence). After removal of 3 bases from V and 4 bases from J, the junction contained 1 base not matched to a gene. The CDR3 totals 13 residues. CDR3 in amino acids: CSASRGGTGELFF. The CDR3 DNA reads as TGCAGTGCTAGTCGGGGGGGCACCGGGGAGCTGTTTTTT.

In DNA, the CDR3 is TGTGCCAGCAGTCCGGGTCCCTACGAGCAGTACTTC. It specifies CASSPGPYEQYF. The J gene is TRBJ2-7, the V gene TRBV6-5; D remains ambiguous. The CDR3 extends over 12 amino acids. Germline V gene data show CDR1 as MNHEY and CDR2 as SVGAGI. Trimming cost V 5 bases and J 2 bases, with 7 bases left between them.

The chain links TRBV6-5 to TRBJ1-5; possible D gene TRBD1, 5 bases. This CDR3 has 13 amino acids. The V and J ends lost 6 bases and 7 bases respectively, with 13 bases between them. Germline lookup yields CDR1 MNHEY and CDR2 SVGAGI. For the CDR3, the DNA is TGTGCCAGCAGGGAGGGGTTGGGGCAGCCCCAGCATTTT. Amino acid sequence: CASREGLGQPQHF.

This clone was detected only once. The rearrangement uses TRBV7-2 and TRBJ2-1, with D possibly being TRBD1 (5 bases). This CDR3 is built from 17 residues. V was shortened by 1 base and J by 2 bases, with 15 bases between the two germline ends. Germline-derived CDR1 and CDR2 are SGHTA and FQGNSA. The CDR3: CASSLGRGPPTYNEQFF. The DNA for the CDR3 is TGTGCCAGCAGCTTAGGTAGGGGTCCTCCTACCTACAATGAGCAGTTCTTC.

This chain connects TRBV10-3 to TRBJ2-7; 8 bases are a match to TRBD1. The V gene end was trimmed by 2 bases and the J gene end by 0 bases; junction bases not matched to a gene: 3. Germline V CDR1 and CDR2: ENHRY, SYGVKD. The length of the CDR3 is 15 residues. CDR3 region: CAISEGQGRSYEQYF. DNA for the CDR3: TGTGCCATCAGTGAGGGACAGGGCCGCTCCTACGAGCAGTACTTC.

The J gene is TRBJ2-2, the V gene TRBV5-4, with D possibly TRBD2 on 6 matching bases. From germline, CDR1 is SGHNT and CDR2 YYREEE (reference sequence). The CDR3 contains 17 residues. V was clipped by 3 bases and J by 2 bases, with 17 bases between them. The chain's CDR3 is CASSSVLGGTNTGELFF. CDR3 bases: TGTGCCAGCAGCTCGGTTCTGGGCGGGACTAACACCGGGGAGCTGTTTTTT.

The gene calls are TRBV5-4 and TRBJ1-1, with D perhaps matching TRBD1 (6 bases). Between the trimmed V and J ends, which lost 4 bases and 1 base, there was a span of 11 bases. The CDR3 runs to 14 residues. Germline-derived CDR1 and CDR2 are SGHNT and YYREEE (reference sequence). The CDR3 protein is CASSLGQQNTEAFF. CDR3 in DNA: TGTGCCAGCAGCCTAGGACAGCAGAACACTGAAGCTTTCTTT.

A few counts support this clone. J is TRBJ2-2 and V is TRBV2, with 8 positions matching TRBD2. Germline V lookup: CDR1 SNHLY, CDR2 FYNNEI. V lost 2 bases and J lost 7; bases outside the gene matches: 9. This CDR3 is built from 16 residues. This CDR3 is CASSESPAGAGGELFF. The CDR3 DNA reads TGTGCCAGCAGTGAAAGCCCAGCGGGAGCTGGCGGGGAGCTGTTTTTT. Together with reference TRBV2 and TRBJ2-2, the CDR3 gives the full variable domain: EPEVTQTPSHQVTQMGQEVILRCVPISNHLYFYWYRQILGQKVEFLVSFYNNEISEKSEIFDDQFSVERPDGSNFTLKIRSTKLEDSAMYFCASSESPAGAGGELFFGEGSRLTVL.

This clone was seen a handful of times. The chain links TRBV6-5 to TRBJ2-5, with D tentatively TRBD2 (6 bases). Per the germline V gene, CDR1 is MNHEY and CDR2 is SVGAGI. V shed 5 bases and J shed 3 bases, with 16 bases lying between them. The CDR3 runs 15 residues. The DNA for the CDR3 is TGTGCCAGCAGTCGCCGACTAGTGGGTGAAGAGACCCAGTACTTC. This translates into CASSRRLVGEETQYF.

CDR3 sequence reads: CAWSGAGEQFF. The CDR3 bases are TGTGCCTGGAGCGGAGCGGGTGAGCAGTTCTTC. The chain recombines TRBV30 with TRBJ2-1, with D possibly TRBD2 on 6 matching bases. The CDR3 loop spans 11 amino acids. Per germline, CDR1 GTSNPN and CDR2 SVGIG (reference sequence). Deletions cut 3 bases from V and 9 bases from J, with 9 bases between.

This clone turned up a few times. The rearrangement links TRBV14 to TRBJ2-1; 9 nucleotides agree with TRBD1. V lost 0 bases to trimming and J lost 2 bases; unmatched junction nucleotides: 8. The CDR3 is made up of 18 amino acids. From germline, CDR1 is SGHDN and CDR2 FVKESK. For the CDR3, the DNA is TGTGCCAGCAGCCAAGATCGTTCGGACAGGGGTACCTACAATGAGCAGTTCTTC. Amino acid sequence: CASSQDRSDRGTYNEQFF.